Below are 19 T cell receptor beta chains sequenced from a single sample in a study of post-analysis software for immune sequencing data. Findings and limits, study-wide: TRBV segments more frequent in patients than in controls numbered several and included TRBV5-6, TRBV5-1 and TRBV20-1.

Every TCR beta cDNA library bore unique molecular identifiers. TCRdb passed the PCR reads through MiXCR, listing each CDR3 protein once. This sample has hundreds of thousands of distinct CDR3 sequences, with 25% to 30% found just once. Their target antigens are unknown. The specimen sequenced was blood. The receptors shown here come from a girl aged 5-17 years with multiple sclerosis.

As concerns this clonotype: Its ends do not fully match the called genes, so a read error is possible. This chain joins TRBV7-2 and TRBJ2-3; the D is unclear. Germline CDR1 reads SGHTA; CDR2 reads FQGNSA. The CDR3 loop spans 15 amino acids. Here the CDR3 reads CASSSVGDPTDMQYF. Written as DNA, the CDR3 is TGTGCCAGCAGCTCGGTTGGCGATCCCACAGATATGCAGTATTTT.

This clonotype was counted between two and nine times. The chain carries TRBV9 and TRBJ2-7; D assignment may be TRBD1 or TRBD2 (5 bases each). Germline loops: CDR1 SGDLS, CDR2 YYNGEE. This CDR3 is 18 amino acids long. Deletions cut 3 bases from V and 0 bases from J, with 22 bases between. CDR3 protein: CASSAPGPNMNSSYEQYF. CDR3 in DNA: TGTGCCAGCAGCGCGCCGGGACCGAATATGAATAGCTCCTACGAGCAGTACTTC.

This clonotype was detected ten times or more. V usage is TRBV4-3 and J usage is TRBJ2-4; TRBD1 agrees at 8 bases. Germline V gene sequence: CDR1 LGHNA, CDR2 YSLEER. There are 15 residues in the CDR3. J lost 3 bases, V lost 1 base, and 2 bases had no gene match. CDR3 DNA sequence: TGCGCCAGCAGCCAAGCAGGGGGCAACAAAAACATTCAGTACTTC. This sequence encodes CASSQAGGNKNIQYF.

With regard to this clonotype: One end of the junction does not line up with germline, which may come from a read error. The CDR3 DNA reads TGTGCCAGCGGCTTCGTGCAGGCCCGCAATCAGCCCCAGCATTTT. As protein: CASGFVQARNQPQHF. The V gene is TRBV5-5, the J gene TRBJ1-5; D gene uncertain. The CDR3 is 15 amino acids. Looked up from germline, CDR1 is SGHKS and CDR2 is YYEKEE (reference sequence).

This clonotype was detected a few times. The DNA of the CDR3 is TGCGCTGTGTGGGGACAACAAAATCAGCCCCAGCATTTT. Translated, it gives CAVWGQQNQPQHF. The genes are TRBV20-1 and TRBJ1-5; D perhaps matches TRBD1 (6 bases). The CDR3 spans 13 residues. Germline V gene sequence: CDR1 DFQATT, CDR2 SNEGSKA (reference sequence).

This chain uses TRBV20-1 with TRBJ2-5; unclear D gene. This CDR3 comprises 11 residues. Germline V gene sequence: CDR1 DFQATT, CDR2 SNEGSKA (reference sequence). V lost 7 bases and J lost 4, with 10 bases in between. The CDR3 here is CSELSLETQYF. CDR3 coding DNA: TGCAGTGAGTTATCTCTAGAGACCCAGTACTTC.

The chain employs TRBV29-1 and TRBJ2-7; D is possibly TRBD2 (6 bases). Trimming shortened V by 6 bases and J by 4 bases, and 16 bases separated the two germline ends. This CDR3 has 13 amino acids. Germline values: CDR1 SQVTM, CDR2 ANQGSEA. CDR3 bases: TGCAGCGTAGCCCGGGACTCCAAGTACGAGCAGTACTTC. Protein: CSVARDSKYEQYF.

This clonotype came up many times. The chain uses TRBV20-1 and TRBJ2-7, with 7 bases aligning to TRBD1. With 1 base clipped from V and 5 bases from J, the junction kept 5 bases outside the gene matches. CDR3 length equals 13 residues. CDR1 DFQATT and CDR2 SNEGSKA come from the germline V gene (reference sequence). The CDR3 DNA follows: TGCAGTGCTAGAGGGACAGGCGCTCACGAGCAGTACTTC. Protein sequence: CSARGTGAHEQYF.

Details on this clonotype: The junction does not match germline at one end; this may be a read error. The gene calls are TRBV7-9 and TRBJ1-1, with no clear D. This CDR3 region has 13 residues. The V gene's germline CDR1 is SEHNR and CDR2 FQNEAQ (reference sequence). DNA for the CDR3: TGTGCCAGCAGCCACCTCAAGGGCACTAAAGCTTTCTTT. Its translation is CASSHLKGTKAFF.

This clonotype occurred many times. The chain is built from TRBV29-1 and TRBJ2-5, with TRBD1 matching over 7 bases. This CDR3 has 12 residues. V trimming: 4 bases; J trimming: 2 bases; junction bases outside the gene matches: 1. Germline V gene sequence: CDR1 SQVTM, CDR2 ANQGSEA. The CDR3, as DNA: TGCAGCGTTGCCAGGGGGCAAGAGACCCAGTACTTC. Its translation is CSVARGQETQYF.

Here the CDR3 reads CAGRTRDTQYF. For the CDR3, the DNA is TGTGCCGGGAGGACGAGAGATACGCAGTATTTT. This chain uses TRBV11-2 with TRBJ2-3; possible D gene TRBD2, 6 bases. V lost 11 bases and J 5 bases, leaving 11 bases between the germline ends. Germline V gene sequence: CDR1 SGHAT, CDR2 FQNNGV. This CDR3 contains 11 residues.

CDR3 loop: CASSPGQGSYNEQYF. The CDR3 DNA reads TGTGCCAGCAGCCCTGGACAGGGCTCCTACAATGAGCAGTACTTC. The rearrangement joins TRBV7-9 to TRBJ2-5, with TRBD1 matching over 8 bases. Trimming cost V 5 bases and J 11 bases; bases outside gene matches: 16. There are 15 residues in the CDR3. Germline CDR1 and CDR2: SEHNR and FQNEAQ (reference sequence).

This clonotype was counted between two and nine times. The V call is TRBV29-1, the J call TRBJ1-1, with 10 nucleotides matching TRBD1. The CDR3 sequence is 18 residues long. Trimming took 6 bases from V and 3 from J; bases not matched to a gene: 19. Germline CDR1 SQVTM, CDR2 ANQGSEA. The DNA for the CDR3 is TGCAGCGTGGAAAGGAGACAGGGGGCGCGGGAGTATGACACTGAAGCTTTCTTT. Translating it yields CSVERRQGAREYDTEAFF.

CDR3 DNA: TGTGCCAGCAGCCATCGGACTAGCGGGAGGTTCTATGAGCAGTTCTTC. Amino acid sequence: CASSHRTSGRFYEQFF. The chain carries TRBV3-1 and TRBJ2-1; 14 bases align to TRBD2. Germline V gene data show CDR1 as LGHDT and CDR2 as YNNKEL (reference sequence). With 3 bases clipped from V and 8 bases from J, the junction kept 6 bases outside the gene matches. The CDR3 sequence is 16 residues long.

The V call is TRBV24-1, the J call TRBJ2-2; a possible D gene is TRBD1 (5 bases). The CDR3 consists of 15 residues. Per the germline V gene, CDR1 is KGHDR and CDR2 is SFDVKD. V lost 4 bases and J 1 base, leaving 9 bases between the germline ends. In DNA form, the CDR3 reads TGTGCCACCAGTGACTCGGACAAGAACACCGGGGAGCTGTTTTTT. This sequence encodes CATSDSDKNTGELFF.

This clonotype was detected a few times. V and J are TRBV5-1 and TRBJ1-1, with D uncertain. The V end was cut by 0 bases, the J end by 1 base, with 10 bases between. The CDR3 is 15 amino acids. The germline CDR1 and CDR2 sequences are SGHRS and YFSETQ. The CDR3 DNA sequence: TGCGCCAGCAGCTTGGCCCTCGCACAGAACACTGAAGCTTTCTTT. Translating it yields CASSLALAQNTEAFF.

This clonotype showed up many times. This sequence joins TRBV6-5 and TRBJ2-1; TRBD1 or TRBD2 may be the D gene (7 bases each). Germline CDR1 and CDR2: MNHEY and SVGAGI. The CDR3 loop spans 16 amino acids. The V end lost 5 bases, the J end lost 4 bases, and 18 bases lay between the germline ends. CDR3 in DNA: TGTGCCAGCAGTAAGACGACAGGGAGGGGATACAATGAGCAGTTCTTC. This encodes CASSKTTGRGYNEQFF.

This clonotype appeared a single time. The chain has TRBV7-2 and TRBJ1-5; TRBD1 aligns across 8 bases. CDR3 length equals 14 residues. The V and J ends lost 4 bases and 6 bases, in that order; junction bases with no gene match: 5. Germline-derived CDR1 and CDR2 are SGHTA and FQGNSA. The CDR3 loop is CASSSRQGFQPQHF. The CDR3, as DNA: TGTGCCAGCAGCTCCCGACAGGGGTTTCAGCCCCAGCATTTT.

Concerning this clonotype itself: A much larger clone lies a single base off, so this may be a read error. This chain connects TRBV20-1 to TRBJ2-4; 10 nucleotides line up with TRBD2. The end of the DNA aligns better with TRBJ2-7, so the J call may be wrong. This CDR3 is 14 amino acids long. From germline, CDR1 is DFQATT and CDR2 SNEGSKA (reference sequence). Here the CDR3 reads CSARGTSATCEQYF. CDR3 sequence (DNA): TGCAGTGCTAGGGGGACTAGCGCCACCTGCGAGCAGTACTTC.